These 17 T cell receptor beta chains came from one sample sequenced in a study of cytomegalovirus exposure and HLA in healthy donors. The PCR had 60 Vbeta and 13 Jbeta primers. The protocol was immunoSEQ multiplex PCR, while the TCRdb copy is restricted to in-frame clones and leaves out a portion. The table has about 98,000 clones, about four fifths seen once. Sequenced sample: PBMCs. These TCRs come from a human donor in good health.

This chain joins TRBV10-2 and TRBJ1-5; the match to TRBD1 covers 8 bases. CDR1 and CDR2 (germline): WSHSY, SAAADI. CDR3 length: 15 amino acids. The V gene end was trimmed by 7 bases and the J gene end by 5 bases; junction bases not matched to a gene: 10. The chain's CDR3 is CASKFDRGVDQPQHF. The CDR3 DNA reads TGCGCCAGCAAATTCGACAGGGGTGTCGATCAGCCCCAGCATTTT.

V is TRBV7-2 and J is TRBJ1-3, with D uncertain. Trimming left V 4 bases short and J 1 base short, with 5 bases between. Germline V gene lookup returns CDR1 SGHTA and CDR2 FQGNSA. The CDR3 has 13 residues. The CDR3 DNA follows: TGTGCCAGCAGCTCGACATCTGGAAACACCATATATTTT. It specifies CASSSTSGNTIYF.

The chain combines TRBV2 with TRBJ2-2; 7 bases align to TRBD2. This CDR3 comprises 16 residues. Germline V gives CDR1 SNHLY, CDR2 FYNNEI. J lost 5 bases, V lost 2 bases, and 8 bases had no gene match. CDR3 amino acids: CASSEIVAGSTGELFF. CDR3 DNA sequence: TGTGCCAGCAGTGAAATCGTAGCGGGCTCTACCGGGGAGCTGTTTTTT. The full variable domain, rest sourced from reference TRBV2 and TRBJ2-2, is EPEVTQTPSHQVTQMGQEVILRCVPISNHLYFYWYRQILGQKVEFLVSFYNNEISEKSEIFDDQFSVERPDGSNFTLKIRSTKLEDSAMYFCASSEIVAGSTGELFFGEGSRLTVL.

Concerning this clone: A read error may produce the germline difference seen at one junction end. This sequence joins TRBV7-9 and TRBJ1-1; 7 positions match TRBD1. Germline CDR1 SEHNR, CDR2 FQNEAQ (reference sequence). The CDR3 covers 17 residues. DNA of the CDR3: TGTTCCAGCAGCCCCCCCCGCCCGACAGGGTGGGACACTGAAGCTTTCTTT. The encoded protein is CSSSPPRPTGWDTEAFF.

The V call is TRBV10-1, the J call TRBJ2-1; D gene uncertain. The germline gives CDR1 WNHNN, CDR2 SYGVQD (reference sequence). CDR3 size: 13 residues. Trimming removed 6 bases at V and 6 bases at J, with 12 bases between. CDR3: CASSPTKSNEQFF. In nucleotides, the CDR3 is TGCGCCAGCAGCCCTACTAAGTCCAATGAGCAGTTCTTC.

The chain couples TRBV7-7 to TRBJ1-1; D remains ambiguous. The CDR3 runs 13 residues. Germline V gene data show CDR1 as SSHAT and CDR2 as FNYEAQ (reference sequence). Trimming shortened V by 3 bases and J by 1 base, and 6 bases separated the two germline ends. The CDR3 region is CASSFTENTEAFF. The CDR3 nucleotides are TGTGCCAGCAGCTTTACAGAGAACACTGAAGCTTTCTTT.

The V call is TRBV6-1, the J call TRBJ1-5, with TRBD1 as a possible D gene (5 bases). The V gene lost 6 bases and the J gene lost 0 bases, with 15 bases spanning the gap. The CDR3 is 16 residues long. The germline V gene encodes CDR1 MNHNS and CDR2 SASEGT. DNA of the CDR3: TGTGCCAGCAGCGAAAGTGGGGGGAATAGCAATCAGCCCCAGCATTTT. Translation gives CASSESGGNSNQPQHF.

The V gene is TRBV9, the J gene TRBJ1-4, with 9 bases lining up with TRBD1. CDR1 SGDLS and CDR2 YYNGEE come from the germline V gene. The CDR3 has 17 amino acids. The ends lost 4 bases at V and 0 bases at J; junction bases unmatched: 7. The CDR3 coding sequence is TGTGCCAGCAGCACTATGACAGGGGGTGCAACTAATGAAAAACTGTTTTTT. The encoded protein is CASSTMTGGATNEKLFF.

The V gene is TRBV4-2, the J gene TRBJ2-3; D call uncertain. CDR1 and CDR2 from the germline V gene are LGHNA and YNFKEQ. Trimming removed 8 bases at V and 1 base at J, with 13 bases between. The CDR3 sequence is 14 residues long. The CDR3 sequence: CASANFAGTDTQYF. The CDR3 region has the DNA TGTGCCAGCGCCAACTTCGCGGGCACAGATACGCAGTATTTT.

This chain links TRBV19 with TRBJ2-3, with no clear D. This CDR3 region has 14 residues. Germline loops: CDR1 LNHDA, CDR2 SQIVND (reference sequence). V was clipped by 8 bases and J by 1 base, with 13 bases between them. The CDR3 coding sequence is TGTGCCAGTCGTCCACTCCTGGGCACAGATACGCAGTATTTT. This translates into CASRPLLGTDTQYF.

The rearrangement uses TRBV14 and TRBJ2-2; 10 bases are a match to TRBD1. V lost 4 bases and J lost 6; bases outside the gene matches: 5. The CDR3 is 15 amino acids. Germline-derived CDR1 and CDR2 are SGHDN and FVKESK. The CDR3 nucleotides read TGTGCCAGCAGCCTTGGGACAGGGGCGGCCGGGGAGCTGTTTTTT. Protein sequence: CASSLGTGAAGELFF.

CDR3 sequence (DNA): TGTGCCAGCAGACCGACAGGGGGAAGCCGGGAGCTGTTTTTT. Protein product: CASRPTGGSRELFF. The chain links TRBV6-6 to TRBJ2-2; 9 bases fit TRBD1. V shed 6 bases and J 9 bases; nucleotides not matched to a gene: 8. This CDR3 has 14 residues. Germline CDR1 MNHNY, CDR2 SVGAGI (reference sequence).

The CDR3 nucleotides read TGTGCCAGTACCCCAAAGGGGACATTAGCCAAAAACATTCAGTACTTC. Its translation: CASTPKGTLAKNIQYF. The J gene is TRBJ2-4, the V gene TRBV19; D is perhaps TRBD1 (6 bases). The V end lost 7 bases, the J end lost 0 bases, and 16 bases lay between the germline ends. The CDR3 length is 16 residues. Germline V gene data show CDR1 as LNHDA and CDR2 as SQIVND (reference sequence).

The chain recombines TRBV5-1 with TRBJ2-5; 8 bases are shared with TRBD1. TRBJ2-7 explains the end of the DNA better; the J call may be wrong. The CDR3 contains 14 residues. CDR1 and CDR2 (germline): SGHRS, YFSETQ. CDR3: CASSLGQGNYEQYF. CDR3 nucleotides: TGCGCCAGCAGCCTCGGACAGGGAAATTACGAGCAGTACTTC.

The rearrangement links TRBV5-5 to TRBJ2-5, with TRBD1 matching 7 bases. This CDR3 is 14 amino acids long. CDR1 SGHKS and CDR2 YYEKEE come from the germline V gene (reference sequence). V shed 0 bases and J 5 bases; nucleotides not matched to a gene: 4. CDR3 sequence: CASSLEGGVETQYF. CDR3 sequence (DNA): TGTGCCAGCAGCTTGGAAGGGGGCGTTGAGACCCAGTACTTC.

The chain combines TRBV5-1 with TRBJ2-7, with D uncertain. Trimming stripped 2 bases from V and 3 bases from J, with 9 bases between. The length of the CDR3 is 13 residues. Germline-derived CDR1 and CDR2 are SGHRS and YFSETQ. The CDR3 here is CASSLLSLYEQYF. CDR3 DNA sequence: TGCGCCAGCAGCTTACTTAGCCTCTACGAGCAGTACTTC.

V usage is TRBV30 and J usage is TRBJ2-1, with 10 bases that match TRBD2. Germline-derived CDR1 and CDR2 are GTSNPN and SVGIG (reference sequence). J lost 7 bases, V lost 3 bases, and 12 bases had no gene match. The CDR3 has 16 residues. CDR3 sequence reads: CAWRKRPSGSTNEQFF. CDR3 nucleotide sequence: TGTGCCTGGAGGAAACGGCCTAGCGGGAGTACAAATGAGCAGTTCTTC. Looking up the rest from reference TRBV30 and TRBJ2-1 gives the full variable domain: SQTIHQWPATLVQPVGSPLSLECTVEGTSNPNLYWYRQAAGRGLQLLFYSVGIGQISSEVPQNLSASRPQDRQFILSSKKLLLSDSGFYLCAWRKRPSGSTNEQFFGPGTRLTVL.